What follows describes a single T cell receptor beta chain. Its antigen is as yet unknown. This sample was included in a study of graft-versus-host responses after intestinal transplantation. Overall study: Tacrolimus plus steroids were given to all recipients for 3 to 4 years, preceded by anti-thymocyte globulin induction. General study findings and limits: Declining HvG levels early post-transplant were linked to peak circulating GvH clone levels. There were GvH clones found in recipient marrow, and some of them appeared first in ileum or blood.

The protocol was immunoSEQ multiplex PCR, while the TCRdb copy is restricted to in-frame clones and leaves out a portion. The sample has 74,000 or so clones; around 93% are singletons. V trimming: 4 bases; J trimming: 2 bases; junction bases outside the gene matches: 11. The CDR3 is 17 residues long. The germline CDR1 and CDR2 sequences are SGDLS and YYNGEE. The sample consisted of PBMCs, taken 98 days after intestinal transplantation. This TCR was sampled from a human patient who received an intestinal transplant, so some T cells may come from the graft donor. This chain uses TRBV9 with TRBJ2-2, with 7 bases that match TRBD1. The CDR3 coding sequence is TGTGCCAGCAGCACCTGGGGGTGGGACAGTAACACCGGGGAGCTGTTTTTT. It specifies CASSTWGWDSNTGELFF.